The rows below give T cell receptor beta chains drawn from one sample of a study of T cell responses to AZD1222 COVID-19 vaccine. Only in-frame clones appear in the TCRdb table, and some are missing; sequencing was by immunoSEQ multiplex PCR. Here the sample spans about 200,000 clones, roughly nine tenths being singletons. The sequenced sample was peripheral blood, obtained 28 days after the second AZD1222 dose. These receptors were obtained from an adult who received the AZD1222 COVID-19 vaccine. The CDR3 runs from the conserved cysteine through the conserved F or W. A D gene is named only where the DNA matches it firmly. Size is stated for part of the rows, as once, few or many counts, or as a class when the clone is expanded.

CDR3nt | CDR3aa | d_gene | abundance | j_gene | v_gene
TGTGCCAGCTCAGAGGCCCCTACATCAGGTACCATGAACACTGAAGCTTTCTTT | CASSEAPTSGTMNTEAFF | - | - | TRBJ1-1 | TRBV18
TGTGCCAGCAGCCCTATGGTACTAGGTTACAATGAGCAGTTCTTC | CASSPMVLGYNEQFF | - | once | TRBJ2-1 | TRBV11-2
TGTGCCAGCAGCTTCGGCCCCTTGAACACCGGGGAGCTGTTTTTT | CASSFGPLNTGELFF | - | - | TRBJ2-2 | TRBV11-3
TGTGCCAGCAGCGTAGGTCCAGGGAACTATGGCTACACCTTC | CASSVGPGNYGYTF | - | - | TRBJ1-2 | TRBV9
TGTGCCAGCAGTTTGCAGGCCCCCCAGGGGAGTTACACTGAAGCTTTCTTT | CASSLQAPQGSYTEAFF | - | - | TRBJ1-1 | TRBV28
TGTGCCAGCAGCTTCGGACTAGAGACCAATGAGCAGTTCTTC | CASSFGLETNEQFF | TRBD2 | few | TRBJ2-1 | TRBV7-3
TGTGCCAGCGAAGGTGAGCGGACTGAAGCTTTCTTT | CASEGERTEAFF | - | - | TRBJ1-1 | TRBV28
TGTGCCAGCAGCGTGTCACAGACTCATAATCTAGCTAACTATGGCTACACCTTC | CASSVSQTHNLANYGYTF | - | - | TRBJ1-2 | TRBV9
TGTGCCAGTAGTCCCGGCGCTGAGGGGTCCTACGAGCAGTACTTC | CASSPGAEGSYEQYF | - | - | TRBJ2-7 | TRBV19
TGTGCCAGCAGCTTGTTGATAGCGGGAGGGCTCGTAGATACGCAGTATTTT | CASSLLIAGGLVDTQYF | TRBD2 | - | TRBJ2-3 | TRBV11-2
TGTGCCAGCAGTTCATGGGGCGGCAGCTCCTACGAGCAGTACTTC | CASSSWGGSSYEQYF | - | - | TRBJ2-7 | TRBV6-2/TRBV6-3
TGTGCCTGGAGTGTGGGAGGGGGCGGAGAGACCCAGTACTTC | CAWSVGGGGETQYF | - | - | TRBJ2-5 | TRBV30
TGTGCCAGCAGCCCCGGGACTAGCGGAGATACGCAGTATTTT | CASSPGTSGDTQYF | TRBD2 | - | TRBJ2-3 | TRBV7-3
TGTGCCAGCAGCTCCCGGGACAGCTCTGGAAACACCATATATTTT | CASSSRDSSGNTIYF | TRBD1 | - | TRBJ1-3 | TRBV28
TGTGCCTGGAGTCGCCAGGGAGAGGGATCGAAGTACTTC | CAWSRQGEGSKYF | - | once | TRBJ2-4 | TRBV30
TGCAGCGTCCAGGACCCCGAGGGCAAAAACATTCAGTACTTC | CSVQDPEGKNIQYF | - | - | TRBJ2-4 | TRBV29-1
TGTGCCAGCAGCTTAGGTTCGGGGGGGCGAATAGCTTTCTTT | CASSLGSGGRIAFF | - | - | TRBJ1-1 | TRBV7-8
TGTGCCAGCAGCCAAGAGGGTTCCAATCAGCCCCAGCATTTT | CASSQEGSNQPQHF | - | - | TRBJ1-5 | TRBV4-2
TGTGCTAGTGGTTTGGGATTGACGGGGCCCCAGCATTTT | CASGLGLTGPQHF | - | - | TRBJ1-5 | TRBV12-5
TGTGCCAGCAGTCGGACTAGCGAGTCCGGGGAGCTGTTTTTT | CASSRTSESGELFF | TRBD2 | - | TRBJ2-2 | TRBV7-2
TGTGCCACCAGTGATCCCTTTGGGGGGTCCGAGCAGTACTTC | CATSDPFGGSEQYF | - | - | TRBJ2-7 | TRBV24-1
TGTGCCACCAGTGATAGCAGGAGGGAACAGCCCCAGCATTTT | CATSDSRREQPQHF | - | - | TRBJ1-5 | TRBV24-1
TGTGCCAGCAACGAAGGGATACATACAAGGGGTGAGCAGTTCTTC | CASNEGIHTRGEQFF | - | - | TRBJ2-1 | TRBV2
TGTGCCAGCAGTTTCGTGGGTCCGGAGGGGGGTTACTTT | CASSFVGPEGGYF | - | - | TRBJ1-6 | TRBV28
TGTGCCAGTAGTATAACATGGATCACTGAAGCTTTCTTT | CASSITWITEAFF | - | few | TRBJ1-1 | TRBV19
TGTGCCAGCAGCTTAGGACAGCTGAACACTGAAGCTTTCTTT | CASSLGQLNTEAFF | - | once | TRBJ1-1 | TRBV7-9